Following are 28 T cell receptor beta chains from one sample sequenced in a study of T cells in Graves' hyperthyroidism and ophthalmopathy. The source material, RNA transcripts, was used to amplify TCR beta CDR3 regions. TCR CDR3 regions were first amplified by RT-PCR with HTBI primers. In TCRdb, the multiplex PCR reads were re-called with MiXCR into one record per CDR3 protein. The sample holds 550,000 to 800,000 distinct CDR3 sequences, around 16% seen once. Sequencing used blood. These TCRs come from a man in his fifties with Graves' hyperthyroidism.

This clonotype was detected many times. The rearrangement links TRBV12-3 or TRBV12-4 to TRBJ2-1; TRBD2 matches 9 bases. The CDR3 runs to 15 residues. V gave up 2 bases and J gave up 8 bases; unmatched junction bases: 7. Here the CDR3 DNA reads TGTGCCAGCAGTTTACGTAGCGGGAGAATGTATGAGCAGTTCTTC. Translated, it gives CASSLRSGRMYEQFF.

The chain carries TRBV7-9 and TRBJ2-1; TRBD2 might be the D (5 bases). The CDR3 is 15 amino acids. Germline values: CDR1 SEHNR, CDR2 FQNEAQ (reference sequence). Trimming shortened V by 5 bases and J by 8 bases, and 19 bases separated the two germline ends. Here the CDR3 reads CASSVTGTFLDEQFF. CDR3 nucleotides: TGTGCCAGCAGCGTCACGGGAACCTTTTTGGATGAGCAGTTCTTC.

This clonotype was seen many times. The V and J genes are TRBV11-2 and TRBJ2-1; D is tentatively TRBD1 or TRBD2 (7 bases each). V lost 5 bases and J lost 3, with 17 bases in between. From germline, CDR1 is SGHAT and CDR2 FQNNGV. The CDR3 is 16 amino acids. CDR3 DNA sequence: TGTGCCAGCAGCCTAGGGGGCCAGCGGGGCTACAATGAGCAGTTCTTC. Protein sequence: CASSLGGQRGYNEQFF.

This clonotype was seen ten or more times. This chain links TRBV6-2 or TRBV6-3 with TRBJ1-2; 10 nucleotides match TRBD1. Germline loops: CDR1 MNHEY, CDR2 SVGEGT. The CDR3 has 14 amino acids. J lost 3 bases, V lost 3 bases, and 1 base had no gene match. The CDR3 region is CASSYGTGDYGYTF. CDR3 sequence (DNA): TGTGCCAGCAGTTATGGGACAGGGGACTATGGCTACACCTTC.

The sample holds a few counts of this clonotype. V usage is TRBV4-3 and J usage is TRBJ2-2; a possible D gene is TRBD1 (6 bases). V was clipped by 2 bases and J by 5 bases, with 9 bases between them. The CDR3 has 14 residues. The germline V gene encodes CDR1 LGHNA and CDR2 YSLEER. CDR3 in DNA: TGCGCCAGCAGCCAATATACAGGGACCGGGGAGCTGTTTTTT. As protein: CASSQYTGTGELFF.

This clonotype showed up many times. V gene TRBV28 combines with J gene TRBJ2-7; 7 nucleotides line up with TRBD2. Germline V CDR1 and CDR2: MDHEN, SYDVKM. V dropped 6 bases and J dropped 0; count of bases not matched to a gene: 8. CDR3 length: 15 amino acids. The CDR3 DNA follows: TGTGCCAGCAGCCTCGACGGACTAGTCTCCTACGAGCAGTACTTC. As protein: CASSLDGLVSYEQYF. Full variable domain (remainder filled in from reference TRBV28 and TRBJ2-7): DVKVTQSSRYLVKRTGEKVFLECVQDMDHENMFWYRQDPGLGLRLIYFSYDVKMKEKGDIPEGYSVSREKKERFSLILESASTNQTSMYLCASSLDGLVSYEQYFGPGTRLTVT.

This clonotype was picked up a small number of times. V gene TRBV7-6 combines with J gene TRBJ2-3, with 10 nucleotides matching TRBD2. The junction had 5 bases not matched to a gene; V was cut back by 1 base and J by 4 bases. Germline lookup yields CDR1 SGHVS and CDR2 FNYEAQ. The CDR3 runs to 16 residues. The CDR3 coding sequence is TGTGCCAGCAGCTTAGTTGCTAGCGGGAGTTCAGATACGCAGTATTTT. Translating it yields CASSLVASGSSDTQYF.

This clonotype was observed a few times. This chain links TRBV6-1 with TRBJ2-1; no clear D gene. V was cut by 1 base and J by 0 bases, with 7 bases left in between. This CDR3 is built from 15 residues. Per germline, CDR1 MNHNS and CDR2 SASEGT. The CDR3 loop reads CASSEEYNSYNEQFF. CDR3 sequence (DNA): TGTGCCAGCAGTGAAGAATACAACTCCTACAATGAGCAGTTCTTC.

This clonotype was picked up one time. The chain joins TRBV2 to TRBJ1-5, with D possibly matching TRBD1 (5 bases). The CDR3 extends over 12 amino acids. Trimming left V 4 bases short and J 5 bases short, with 6 bases between. Per germline, CDR1 SNHLY and CDR2 FYNNEI. The CDR3 coding sequence is TGTGCCAGCAGTGCGGGACATCAGCCCCAGCATTTT. This sequence encodes CASSAGHQPQHF.

This clonotype was seen a few times. It may be a read error: a sequence one base away is much more abundant. This chain joins TRBV12-3 or TRBV12-4 and TRBJ2-3; 9 bases are a match to TRBD2. CDR3 length equals 15 residues. The CDR3 coding sequence is TGTGCCAGCGGTTTTAGCGGGGGCTCCACAGATACGCAGTATTTT. Its protein is CASGFSGGSTDTQYF.

This rearrangement joins TRBV12-3 or TRBV12-4 to TRBJ2-6; TRBD1 agrees at 7 bases. Trimming cost V 7 bases and J 0 bases; bases outside gene matches: 12. The CDR3 is 18 amino acids. Here the CDR3 reads CASTSNQGVSSGANVLTF. CDR3 in DNA: TGTGCCAGCACCTCAAACCAGGGGGTTAGCTCTGGGGCCAACGTCCTGACTTTC.

This clonotype was counted a few times. The genes are TRBV30 and TRBJ2-5; the D gene is possibly TRBD2 (6 bases). The CDR3 contains 14 residues. Germline values: CDR1 GTSNPN, CDR2 SVGIG (reference sequence). Trimming left V 3 bases short and J 2 bases short, with 13 bases between. Here the CDR3 DNA reads TGTGCCTGGAGCCCAGGGAGCGGGCAAGAGACCCAGTACTTC. Translation gives CAWSPGSGQETQYF.

There are a few counts of this clonotype. The V and J genes are TRBV19 and TRBJ1-5; D gene uncertain. The V gene lost 6 bases and the J gene lost 5 bases, with 11 bases spanning the gap. Germline V gives CDR1 LNHDA, CDR2 SQIVND (reference sequence). The length of the CDR3 is 13 residues. CDR3 loop: CASSSGYHQPQHF. The DNA for the CDR3 is TGTGCCAGTAGCTCGGGTTATCATCAGCCCCAGCATTTT.

The V call is TRBV10-3, the J call TRBJ1-5; D perhaps matches TRBD1 (6 bases). The CDR3 is made up of 16 amino acids. CDR1 and CDR2 from the germline V gene are ENHRY and SYGVKD. V dropped 0 bases and J dropped 4 bases, with 13 bases sitting between them. The chain's CDR3 is CAISESGGDTNQPQHF. In DNA form, the CDR3 reads TGTGCCATCAGTGAGTCGGGGGGGGACACGAATCAGCCCCAGCATTTT.

This clonotype was observed many times. V and J are TRBV24-1 and TRBJ2-7; 13 bases are a match to TRBD2. After removal of 3 bases from V and 6 bases from J, the junction contained 7 bases not matched to a gene. This CDR3 region has 16 residues. Per germline, CDR1 KGHDR and CDR2 SFDVKD. This CDR3 reads CATSDPGLAGSGEQYF. The CDR3 DNA follows: TGTGCCACCAGTGATCCGGGACTAGCGGGGTCCGGCGAGCAGTACTTC.

This clonotype occurred many times. The chain recombines TRBV24-1 with TRBJ2-5; 7 bases are a match to TRBD1. From germline, CDR1 is KGHDR and CDR2 SFDVKD. J lost 7 bases, V lost 3 bases, and 7 bases had no gene match. The CDR3 sequence is 14 residues long. The CDR3 spells CATSDVRDSGTQYF. CDR3 in DNA: TGTGCCACCAGTGATGTTCGGGACAGCGGGACCCAGTACTTC.

This clonotype was picked up many times. The chain has TRBV29-1 and TRBJ2-7; tentatively, D is TRBD1 or TRBD2 (5 bases each). The V and J ends lost 4 bases and 0 bases respectively, with 10 bases between them. The CDR3 is 13 amino acids. Germline V gene sequence: CDR1 SQVTM, CDR2 ANQGSEA. CDR3: CSVGDHSSYEQYF. The CDR3 nucleotides are TGCAGCGTTGGGGACCACAGCTCCTACGAGCAGTACTTC.

This clonotype was detected many times. V and J are TRBV28 and TRBJ1-1; D is possibly TRBD1 (5 bases). This CDR3 is built from 14 residues. Trimming left V 2 bases short and J 5 bases short, with 12 bases between. Germline CDR1 is MDHEN and CDR2 is SYDVKM. The CDR3 protein is CASSLGRAGTEAFF. The CDR3 DNA is TGTGCCAGCAGTTTAGGCAGGGCAGGGACTGAAGCTTTCTTT.

The chain couples TRBV7-6 to TRBJ2-6; D unresolved. There are 18 residues in the CDR3. Trimming took 1 base from V and 0 from J, leaving 13 bases between them. Germline V CDR1 and CDR2: SGHVS, FNYEAQ. The CDR3 region is CASSLGPIESSGANVLTF. In DNA form, the CDR3 reads TGTGCCAGCAGCTTAGGGCCAATCGAGAGCTCTGGGGCCAACGTCCTGACTTTC.

J is TRBJ1-5 and V is TRBV7-8, with D unclear. Germline lookup yields CDR1 SGHVS and CDR2 FQNEAQ. V was clipped by 5 bases and J by 5 bases, with 16 bases between them. This CDR3 comprises 15 residues. The CDR3 reads CASSQDAGDYQPQHF. In DNA, the CDR3 is TGTGCCAGCAGCCAAGATGCGGGAGATTATCAGCCCCAGCATTTT.

A remark on this clonotype: This may be a read error: a much more frequent sequence differs by one nucleotide. The chain carries TRBV20-1 and TRBJ1-1; no definite D call. V dropped 6 bases and J dropped 1 base, with 15 bases sitting between them. The germline CDR1 and CDR2 sequences are DFQATT and SNEGSKA (reference sequence). This CDR3 contains 14 residues. The CDR3 spells CSAESQLTNTEAFF. The CDR3 DNA sequence: TGCAGTGCCGAATCACAGTTGACGAACACTGAAGCTTTCTTT.

DNA for the CDR3: TGTGCCAGCAGCCAAACGGGACAGGGTACCTACAATGAGCAGTTCTTC. This codes for CASSQTGQGTYNEQFF. This chain joins TRBV28 and TRBJ2-1, with 9 positions matching TRBD1. Per the germline V gene, CDR1 is MDHEN and CDR2 is SYDVKM. Losses at the gene ends were 6 bases for V and 2 bases for J; bases not matched to a gene: 8. The length of the CDR3 is 16 residues.

This clonotype was seen ten or more times. V usage is TRBV27 and J usage is TRBJ2-7; D tentatively fits TRBD1 or TRBD2 (5 bases each). Trimming took 6 bases from V and 0 from J, leaving 9 bases between them. Looked up from germline, CDR1 is MNHEY and CDR2 is SMNVEV (reference sequence). The CDR3 contains 13 residues. The CDR3 here is CASRAGSSYEQYF. CDR3 coding DNA: TGTGCCAGCAGGGCAGGGAGCTCCTACGAGCAGTACTTC.

This clonotype turned up a few times. The CDR3 nucleotides are TGTGCCAGCAGCTTAGGGTTTACGGGACAGGGTCGGAAGACCCAGTACTTC. This codes for CASSLGFTGQGRKTQYF. J is TRBJ2-5 and V is TRBV11-2; 9 bases are a match to TRBD1. J gave up 6 bases and V 1 base, and 12 bases lay outside the gene matches. The CDR3 extends over 17 amino acids. Germline-derived CDR1 and CDR2 are SGHAT and FQNNGV.

The V and J genes are TRBV12-3 or TRBV12-4 and TRBJ1-5; TRBD1 agrees at 8 bases. Losses at the gene ends were 1 base for V and 4 bases for J; bases not matched to a gene: 9. CDR3 length: 17 amino acids. The CDR3 loop reads CASSLDFDRGLNQPQHF. The DNA of the CDR3 is TGTGCCAGCAGTTTAGATTTCGACAGGGGCCTTAATCAGCCCCAGCATTTT.

The genes are TRBV4-1 and TRBJ1-6, with 8 nucleotides matching TRBD1. The CDR3 extends over 16 amino acids. From germline, CDR1 is MGHRA and CDR2 YSYEKL. Unmatched junction bases numbered 2, after V lost 1 base and J lost 3 bases. CDR3 loop: CASSQATGGYNSPLHF. Written as DNA, the CDR3 is TGCGCCAGCAGCCAAGCCACAGGGGGCTATAATTCACCCCTCCACTTT.

The V gene is TRBV19, the J gene TRBJ1-1; the D is unclear. Per the germline V gene, CDR1 is LNHDA and CDR2 is SQIVND (reference sequence). Between the trimmed V and J ends, which lost 7 bases and 4 bases, there was a span of 10 bases. The CDR3 runs to 12 residues. The DNA of the CDR3 is TGTGCCAGTAATCTAAGAACCACTGAAGCTTTCTTT. It codes for CASNLRTTEAFF.

This sequence joins TRBV30 and TRBJ2-5; 9 bases match TRBD2. The CDR3 spans 14 residues. The J segment lost 5 bases and the V segment lost 0 bases, leaving 4 bases of the junction unmatched. The V gene's germline CDR1 is GTSNPN and CDR2 SVGIG (reference sequence). CDR3 residues: CAWSVPSGTETQYF. Here the CDR3 DNA reads TGTGCCTGGAGTGTACCTAGCGGGACTGAGACCCAGTACTTC.